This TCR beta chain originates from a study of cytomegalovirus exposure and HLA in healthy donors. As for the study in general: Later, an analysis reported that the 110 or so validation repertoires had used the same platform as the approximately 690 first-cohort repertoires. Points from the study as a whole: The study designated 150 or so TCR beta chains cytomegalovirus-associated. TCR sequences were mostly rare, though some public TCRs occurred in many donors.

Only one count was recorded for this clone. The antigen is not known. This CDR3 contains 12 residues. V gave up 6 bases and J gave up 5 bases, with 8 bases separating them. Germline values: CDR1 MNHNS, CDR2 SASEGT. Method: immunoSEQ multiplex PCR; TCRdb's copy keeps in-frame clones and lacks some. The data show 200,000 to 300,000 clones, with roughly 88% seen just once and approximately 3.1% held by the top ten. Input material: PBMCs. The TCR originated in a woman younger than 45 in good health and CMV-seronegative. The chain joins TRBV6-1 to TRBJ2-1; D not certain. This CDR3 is CASSQINNEQFF. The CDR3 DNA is TGTGCCAGCAGCCAAATTAACAATGAGCAGTTCTTC.